Given below is one T cell receptor (beta chain) in context. Assay: immunoSEQ multiplex PCR; the TCRdb copy retains only in-frame clones and omits some. The sample includes roughly 2.5 million clones, around 94% seen only once; the top ten take roughly 0.13%. The data derive from a study of shared clonotypes between healthy human individuals. The CDR3 spans 12 residues. Germline V gene data show CDR1 as MNHEY and CDR2 as SVGAGI. V lost 6 bases and J 14 bases, leaving 18 bases between the germline ends. The receptor's source is a man between 18 and 29 years old in good health. The source material was naive CD4+ T cells sorted from blood. As for subset: CD45RA+ positively selected. This chain joins TRBV6-5 and TRBJ2-3; possible D gene TRBD1, 5 bases. The CDR3 nucleotides are TGTGCCAGCAGGAATAGCACAGGAGAAAGGTATTTT. This gives the protein CASRNSTGERYF.